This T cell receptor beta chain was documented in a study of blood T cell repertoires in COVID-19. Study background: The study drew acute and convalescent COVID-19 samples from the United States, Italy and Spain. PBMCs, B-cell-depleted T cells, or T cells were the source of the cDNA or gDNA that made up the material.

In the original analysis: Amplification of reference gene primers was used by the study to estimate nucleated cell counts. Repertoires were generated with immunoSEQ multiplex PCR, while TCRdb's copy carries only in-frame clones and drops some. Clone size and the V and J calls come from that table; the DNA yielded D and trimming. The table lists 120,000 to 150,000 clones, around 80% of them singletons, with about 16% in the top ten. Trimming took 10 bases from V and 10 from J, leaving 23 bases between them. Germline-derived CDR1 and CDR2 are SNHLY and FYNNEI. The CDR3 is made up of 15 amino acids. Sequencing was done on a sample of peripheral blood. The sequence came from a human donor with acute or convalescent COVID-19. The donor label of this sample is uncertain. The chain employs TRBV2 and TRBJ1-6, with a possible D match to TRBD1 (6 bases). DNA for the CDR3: TGTGCCATCATCTCGGCAGGGGCCCGTGGGTCACCCCTCCACTTT. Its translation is CAIISAGARGSPLHF.